This T cell receptor beta chain is drawn from a study of spatial heterogeneity in lung cancer. The study's findings and limits: At resection, ubiquitous expanded tumor TCRs appeared in blood more than at follow-up.

V lost 4 bases to trimming and J lost 7 bases; unmatched junction nucleotides: 8. Germline CDR1 SGHKS, CDR2 YYEKEE (reference sequence). CDR3 length: 14 amino acids. One entry per CDR3 protein results from TCRdb running MiXCR on the 5' RACE reads. Altogether some 15,000 distinct CDR3 sequences are present, about a tenth being singletons, with the ten largest covering 25% to 35%. On this clonotype: The target antigen is unknown.

As for time point: sample taken at primary tumor resection. Whole RNA obtained from tumor, nontumor lung or frozen PBMC underwent sequencing without sorting. The sample was PBMCs, taken at surgery. The receptor comes from a male donor with early-stage non-small cell lung cancer. This chain joins TRBV5-5 and TRBJ1-5; 7 bases align to TRBD1. CDR3 nucleotide sequence: TGTGCCAGCAGCGCGGGACAGCAATTACAGCCCCAGCATTTT. Translated: CASSAGQQLQPQHF. The whole variable domain, filled in from reference TRBV5-5 and TRBJ1-5, reads DAGVTQSPTHLIKTRGQQVTLRCSPISGHKSVSWYQQVLGQGPQFIFQYYEKEERGRGNFPDRFSARQFPNYSSELNVNALLLGDSALYLCASSAGQQLQPQHFGDGTRLSIL.